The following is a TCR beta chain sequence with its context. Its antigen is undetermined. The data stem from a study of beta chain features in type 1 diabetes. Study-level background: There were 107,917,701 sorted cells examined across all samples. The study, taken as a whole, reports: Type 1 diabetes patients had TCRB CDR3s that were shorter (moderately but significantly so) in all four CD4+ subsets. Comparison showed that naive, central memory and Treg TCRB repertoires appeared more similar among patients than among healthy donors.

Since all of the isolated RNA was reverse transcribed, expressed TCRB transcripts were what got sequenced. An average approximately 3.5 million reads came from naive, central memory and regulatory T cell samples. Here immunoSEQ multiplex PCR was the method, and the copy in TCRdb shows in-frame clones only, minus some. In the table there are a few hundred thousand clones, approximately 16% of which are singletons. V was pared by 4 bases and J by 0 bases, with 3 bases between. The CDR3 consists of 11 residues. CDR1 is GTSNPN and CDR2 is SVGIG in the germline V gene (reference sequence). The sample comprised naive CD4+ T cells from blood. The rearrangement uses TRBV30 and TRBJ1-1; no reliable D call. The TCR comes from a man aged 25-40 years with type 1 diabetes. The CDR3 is CAWNLNTEAFF. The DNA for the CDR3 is TGTGCCTGGAATCTGAACACTGAAGCTTTCTTT.